This TCR beta chain was documented in a study of blood T cell repertoires in COVID-19. At the level of the study: Collection of acute and convalescent COVID-19 samples took place in the United States, Italy and Spain. Sources were T cells, B-cell-depleted T cells, or PBMCs; the material itself was cDNA or gDNA.

The J segment lost 4 bases and the V segment lost 0 bases, leaving 8 bases of the junction unmatched. The CDR3 sequence is 17 residues long. In germline, CDR1 is LNHDA, CDR2 SQIVND (reference sequence). Original methodology: Counts of nucleated cells, estimated from reference gene primer amplification, were obtained. Here immunoSEQ multiplex PCR was the method, and the copy in TCRdb shows in-frame clones only, minus some. V, J and clone size reflect that table, while D and trimming were determined from the DNA. The sample yields over 50,000 clones, about nine tenths seen once. Material for sequencing was peripheral blood. The J gene is TRBJ2-1, the V gene TRBV19; 8 bases align to TRBD2. This clonotype was sampled from a man in his fifties or sixties with active COVID-19. This CDR3 is CASSIDLAGGRYNEQFF. In DNA, the CDR3 is TGTGCCAGTAGTATAGATCTTGCGGGGGGCCGTTACAATGAGCAGTTCTTC.